This passage covers 8 T cell receptor beta chains from one sample sequenced in a study of identical twins. MiXCR, run by TCRdb on the 5' RACE reads, gives a single entry per CDR3 protein. The repertoire includes about 530,000 distinct CDR3 sequences, approximately 14% of them detected once, and 0.44% sits in the top ten. This same sample was also taken into another study, of yellow fever vaccine responses in identical twins.

Sequenced: CD4+ T cells sorted from blood. These receptor sequences come from a young woman in good health.

This clonotype has only a few counts. This sequence joins TRBV20-1 and TRBJ2-7; a possible D gene is TRBD1 (6 bases). Germline lookup yields CDR1 DFQATT and CDR2 SNEGSKA (reference sequence). With 3 bases removed from V and 7 bases from J, the gap between germline ends came to 19 bases. The CDR3 is made up of 14 amino acids. CDR3 loop: CSARGALGLGEQYV. CDR3 sequence (DNA): TGCAGTGCTAGGGGGGCCCTAGGGCTGGGGGAGCAGTACGTC.

CDR3 DNA: TGCGCCAGCAGCTCGTCCGCGGCTAGCACAGATACGCAGTATTTT. This sequence encodes CASSSSAASTDTQYF. The chain employs TRBV5-1 and TRBJ2-3; D is undetermined. The CDR3 has 15 amino acids. V shed 3 bases and J shed 0 bases, with 11 bases lying between them. CDR1 is SGHRS and CDR2 is YFSETQ in the germline V gene.

This clonotype was seen only a few times. The chain combines TRBV9 with TRBJ2-1; D unclear. Trimming removed 0 bases at V and 1 base at J, with 2 bases between. CDR3 size: 13 residues. Germline V gene lookup returns CDR1 SGDLS and CDR2 YYNGEE. In nucleotides, the CDR3 is TGTGCCAGCAGCGTAGTTTCCTACAATGAGCAGTTCTTC. Protein product: CASSVVSYNEQFF.

The rearrangement joins TRBV6-1 to TRBJ2-1, with D possibly being TRBD1 or TRBD2 (5 bases each). V lost 6 bases to trimming and J lost 7 bases, with 22 bases between them. There are 16 residues in the CDR3. CDR1 is MNHNS and CDR2 is SASEGT in the germline V gene. The DNA for the CDR3 is TGTGCCAGCAGCCCTTTTCGGGACGCCCCTAGGAATGAGCAGTTCTTC. Translating it yields CASSPFRDAPRNEQFF.

The rearrangement joins TRBV20-1 to TRBJ2-2; D is unresolved. V lost 0 bases and J lost 6, with 8 bases in between. The CDR3 loop spans 13 amino acids. CDR1 and CDR2 from the germline V gene are DFQATT and SNEGSKA (reference sequence). In nucleotides, the CDR3 is TGCAGTGCTAGAGATGTGCAAGCCGGGGAGCTGTTTTTT. Encoded protein: CSARDVQAGELFF.

This clonotype has only a few counts. The chain links TRBV3-1 to TRBJ2-3; TRBD2 aligns across 10 bases. The CDR3 totals 17 residues. Germline V gene lookup returns CDR1 LGHDT and CDR2 YNNKEL (reference sequence). The V segment lost 4 bases and the J segment 3 bases; nucleotides outside the gene matches: 10. This chain's CDR3 is CASSRTTPGLATDTQYF. CDR3 coding DNA: TGTGCCAGCAGCCGGACGACTCCGGGACTAGCGACAGATACGCAGTATTTT.

This clonotype was detected ten times or more. This chain joins TRBV6-6 and TRBJ1-1, with D uncertain. Trimming removed 5 bases from V and 2 bases from J, with 9 bases in between. Germline CDR1 and CDR2: MNHNY and SVGAGI (reference sequence). The CDR3 has 13 amino acids. CDR3: CASSVQENTEAFF. In DNA, the CDR3 is TGTGCCAGCAGTGTTCAGGAAAACACTGAAGCTTTCTTT.

The chain employs TRBV12-3 or TRBV12-4 and TRBJ2-7; 8 bases align to TRBD1. The CDR3 length is 14 residues. The junction had 2 bases not matched to a gene; V was cut back by 3 bases and J by 1 base. The CDR3: CASSLTGASYEQYF. For the CDR3, the DNA is TGTGCCAGCAGTTTGACAGGGGCATCCTACGAGCAGTACTTC.